These 25 T cell receptor beta chains share one sample of origin, sequenced in a study of graft-versus-host responses after intestinal transplantation. Their target antigens are unknown. TCRdb's table, derived via immunoSEQ multiplex PCR, lists solely in-frame clones and lacks some. Of under 100,000 clones listed, less than 95% are singletons. This specimen consisted of unstimulated CD8+ T cells sorted from spleen or lymph node cells, obtained before transplant. These receptors all stem from a human donor who was the organ donor for an intestinal transplant.

CDR3 bases: TGTGCCAGCAGTGAAGCTCCAGCGACAGGGGAGTACATAGATACGCAGTATTTT. Encoded protein: CASSEAPATGEYIDTQYF. This chain links TRBV6-1 with TRBJ2-3; 8 positions agree with TRBD1. The CDR3 has 18 residues. The V gene's germline CDR1 is MNHNS and CDR2 SASEGT. V lost 0 bases, J lost 5 bases, and 13 bases stayed unmatched.

This clone occurred once. The genes are TRBV19 and TRBJ1-1; D call uncertain. Per germline, CDR1 LNHDA and CDR2 SQIVND (reference sequence). The CDR3 spans 16 residues. Trimming pared 7 bases from V and 1 base from J, leaving 19 bases between. CDR3 residues: CASTLGARTANTEAFF. The CDR3 DNA sequence: TGTGCCAGTACACTTGGAGCCAGAACCGCGAACACTGAAGCTTTCTTT.

The chain recombines TRBV7-9 with TRBJ2-3; 10 bases fit TRBD1. This CDR3 is 16 amino acids long. Germline CDR1 is SEHNR and CDR2 is FQNEAQ (reference sequence). V was clipped by 5 bases and J by 4 bases; unmatched bases: 9. The CDR3 DNA reads TGTGCCAGCAGCCCCCCCGACAGGGGGCGGGCAGATACGCAGTATTTT. It specifies CASSPPDRGRADTQYF.

The chain has TRBV11-1 and TRBJ1-2; TRBD1 agrees at 12 bases. The CDR3 extends over 17 amino acids. CDR1 SGHAT and CDR2 FQDESV come from the germline V gene (reference sequence). The V segment lost 4 bases and the J segment 3 bases; nucleotides outside the gene matches: 9. The CDR3 DNA is TGTGCCAGCAGCTCCACGGGACAGGGGGCCCCTTACTATGGCTACACCTTC. Protein sequence: CASSSTGQGAPYYGYTF. Combining the CDR3 with reference TRBV11-1 and TRBJ1-2 gives the whole variable domain EAEVAQSPRYKITEKSQAVAFWCDPISGHATLYWYRQILGQGPELLVQFQDESVVDDSQLPKDRFSAERLKGVDSTLKIQPAELGDSAMYLCASSSTGQGAPYYGYTFGSGTRLTVV.

This clone was picked up one time. This chain uses TRBV29-1 with TRBJ2-1; D is unclear. Trimming took off 0 bases at V and 12 bases at J, with 12 bases between the two ends. Per the germline V gene, CDR1 is SQVTM and CDR2 is ANQGSEA. This CDR3 comprises 12 residues. In nucleotides, the CDR3 is TGCAGCGTTGAAGATCTAGGTAGTTGGCAGTTCTTC. Translated: CSVEDLGSWQFF.

The V call is TRBV7-9, the J call TRBJ1-6; a weak D match, TRBD1 (6 bases). Germline-derived CDR1 and CDR2 are SEHNR and FQNEAQ (reference sequence). V gave up 6 bases and J gave up 1 base, with 10 bases separating them. The CDR3 consists of 15 residues. CDR3 sequence reads: CASRKGDSYNSPLHF. CDR3 nucleotides: TGTGCCAGCAGAAAGGGGGATTCCTATAATTCACCCCTCCACTTT.

The chain is built from TRBV6-4 and TRBJ2-1, with 12 bases aligning to TRBD1. Germline V gene data show CDR1 as MRHNA and CDR2 as SNTAGT. V shed 3 bases and J 7 bases; nucleotides not matched to a gene: 7. There are 16 residues in the CDR3. CDR3 in DNA: TGTGCCAGCAGTGAATGGGGGACAGGGGGCAGGAATGAGCAGTTCTTC. It is translated as CASSEWGTGGRNEQFF.

This chain links TRBV19 with TRBJ1-1; 9 nucleotides agree with TRBD1. J gave up 0 bases and V 5 bases, and 10 bases lay outside the gene matches. From germline, CDR1 is LNHDA and CDR2 SQIVND (reference sequence). There are 17 residues in the CDR3. The CDR3: CASSSYRGRGMNTEAFF. Written as DNA, the CDR3 is TGTGCCAGTAGTTCTTACAGGGGGCGAGGGATGAACACTGAAGCTTTCTTT.

This clone has a single count. The gene calls are TRBV11-2 and TRBJ2-1; 8 bases map to TRBD2. Germline V gives CDR1 SGHAT, CDR2 FQNNGV. The V and J ends lost 2 bases and 3 bases, in that order; junction bases with no gene match: 12. The CDR3 is 18 residues long. The CDR3 DNA reads TGTGCCAGCAGCTTATGGGTGGGTCACGGGGGGGACTACAATGAGCAGTTCTTC. This encodes CASSLWVGHGGDYNEQFF.

The genes are TRBV27 and TRBJ1-1; maybe TRBD1 (5 bases). V was clipped by 3 bases and J by 1 base, with 6 bases between them. Per germline, CDR1 MNHEY and CDR2 SMNVEV (reference sequence). The CDR3 totals 13 residues. The CDR3 DNA sequence: TGTGCCAGCAGTTTCCAGGGGAACACTGAAGCTTTCTTT. The encoded protein is CASSFQGNTEAFF.

This chain links TRBV4-3 with TRBJ2-1; possible D gene TRBD1, 6 bases. The CDR3 contains 14 residues. The V and J ends lost 2 bases and 5 bases respectively, with 10 bases between them. CDR1 is LGHNA and CDR2 is YSLEER in the germline V gene. The CDR3 loop is CASSQIAGDNEQFF. Here the CDR3 DNA reads TGCGCCAGCAGCCAAATTGCAGGGGACAATGAGCAGTTCTTC.

V is TRBV14 and J is TRBJ2-3, with TRBD1 as a possible D gene (5 bases). The germline V and J ends were trimmed by 1 base and 2 bases, with 7 bases remaining between them. CDR1 is SGHDN, CDR2 FVKESK, per germline. The CDR3 is made up of 14 amino acids. The CDR3 DNA reads TGTGCCAGCAGCCAAGGACAGTACACAGATACGCAGTATTTT. Translated, it gives CASSQGQYTDTQYF.

The rearrangement links TRBV11-2 to TRBJ2-7; 13 nucleotides align to TRBD2. There are 16 residues in the CDR3. Germline V lookup: CDR1 SGHAT, CDR2 FQNNGV. V trimming: 3 bases; J trimming: 7 bases; junction bases outside the gene matches: 9. The DNA for the CDR3 is TGTGCCAGCAGCTTTTCACTAGCGGGGGGGCTCGGAGAGCAGTACTTC. It specifies CASSFSLAGGLGEQYF.

The V call is TRBV29-1, the J call TRBJ2-7; TRBD2 is a possible D gene (5 bases). Trimming removed 3 bases from V and 5 bases from J, with 8 bases in between. Germline CDR1 is SQVTM and CDR2 is ANQGSEA. The CDR3 is 11 residues long. The CDR3 DNA reads as TGCAGCGTTGATATCGGGGACGAGCAGTACTTC. It codes for CSVDIGDEQYF.

This rearrangement joins TRBV13 to TRBJ1-2, with 9 bases aligning to TRBD1. The CDR3 covers 15 residues. Germline-derived CDR1 and CDR2 are PRHDT and FYEKMQ (reference sequence). V was clipped by 5 bases and J by 5 bases; unmatched bases: 9. CDR3 residues: CASSGRTGVGYGYTF. DNA for the CDR3: TGTGCCAGCAGCGGCCGGACAGGGGTCGGATATGGCTACACCTTC.

This clone has just one count. The chain joins TRBV5-6 to TRBJ2-7; maybe TRBD1 (5 bases). Trimming pared 4 bases from V and 3 bases from J, leaving 11 bases between. The CDR3 totals 13 residues. Germline CDR1 reads SGHDT; CDR2 reads YYEEEE. This CDR3 is CASSPGHIYEQYF. The CDR3, as DNA: TGTGCCAGCAGCCCCGGACACATCTACGAGCAGTACTTC.

The chain links TRBV10-3 to TRBJ2-7, with D perhaps TRBD1 (5 bases). The CDR3 loop spans 17 amino acids. The V gene's germline CDR1 is ENHRY and CDR2 SYGVKD. The ends were cut back, 0 bases at V and 4 bases at J, with 19 bases in the middle. The CDR3 DNA is TGTGCCATCAGTGAGTCGACTCTAGGGGCTTTCGCGTACGAGCAGTACTTC. This encodes CAISESTLGAFAYEQYF.

V and J are TRBV5-8 and TRBJ1-1, with 10 bases identical to TRBD1. The CDR3 extends over 16 amino acids. With 3 bases clipped from V and 4 bases from J, the junction kept 9 bases outside the gene matches. CDR1 and CDR2 from the germline V gene are SGHTS and YDEGEE. Here the CDR3 reads CASSYRQGASGTEAFF. DNA for the CDR3: TGTGCCAGCAGCTATAGACAGGGGGCATCGGGCACTGAAGCTTTCTTT.

This rearrangement joins TRBV4-3 to TRBJ2-3, with 9 nucleotides matching TRBD1. Germline CDR1 is LGHNA and CDR2 is YSLEER. CDR3 length equals 16 residues. The ends lost 1 base at V and 4 bases at J; junction bases unmatched: 6. For the CDR3, the DNA is TGCGCCAGCAGCCAAGGACAGGGGGGGCCTTCAGATACGCAGTATTTT. Its protein product is CASSQGQGGPSDTQYF.

This chain joins TRBV9 and TRBJ2-2; possibly TRBD1 for D (5 bases). Trimming cost V 1 base and J 1 base, with 14 bases left between them. CDR1 is SGDLS and CDR2 is YYNGEE in the germline V gene. The CDR3 has 17 amino acids. CDR3 protein: CASSVSQGERNTGELFF. The CDR3 nucleotides are TGTGCCAGCAGCGTATCGCAGGGCGAGAGGAACACCGGGGAGCTGTTTTTT.

The chain couples TRBV7-2 to TRBJ2-1, with TRBD2 matching over 9 bases. Germline CDR1 and CDR2: SGHTA and FQGNSA. This CDR3 has 15 residues. The trim removed 5 bases at V and 6 bases at J, leaving 8 bases unmatched. CDR3 region: CASSPSAGGGNEQFF. DNA of the CDR3: TGTGCCAGCAGCCCCTCGGCGGGGGGGGGCAATGAGCAGTTCTTC.

The rearrangement uses TRBV9 and TRBJ2-1; D gene unclear. Trimming cost V 0 bases and J 3 bases, with 7 bases left between them. The CDR3 has 14 residues. Germline V lookup: CDR1 SGDLS, CDR2 YYNGEE. The CDR3 here is CASSVAHYYNEQFF. The DNA of the CDR3 is TGTGCCAGCAGCGTAGCTCACTACTACAATGAGCAGTTCTTC. Full variable domain (rest looked up from reference TRBV9 and TRBJ2-1): DSGVTQTPKHLITATGQRVTLRCSPRSGDLSVYWYQQSLDQGLQFLIQYYNGEERAKGNILERFSAQQFPDLHSELNLSSLELGDSALYFCASSVAHYYNEQFFGPGTRLTVL.

The V and J genes are TRBV5-1 and TRBJ1-3, with 11 nucleotides matching TRBD1. Per the germline V gene, CDR1 is SGHRS and CDR2 is YFSETQ. This CDR3 is 18 amino acids long. The trim removed 1 base at V and 5 bases at J, leaving 11 bases unmatched. CDR3 residues: CASSLKVMDRGRRNTIYF. The CDR3 nucleotides read TGCGCCAGCAGCTTGAAGGTTATGGACAGGGGGCGACGAAACACCATATATTTT.

The chain carries TRBV9 and TRBJ1-1; TRBD1 agrees at 7 bases. Looked up from germline, CDR1 is SGDLS and CDR2 is YYNGEE. The CDR3 is made up of 13 amino acids. The ends lost 7 bases at V and 5 bases at J; junction bases unmatched: 8. The CDR3 spells CASDSGGGTEAFF. CDR3 nucleotide sequence: TGTGCCAGCGATTCAGGGGGTGGTACTGAAGCTTTCTTT.

V is TRBV5-4 and J is TRBJ2-7, with D possibly TRBD1 on 6 matching bases. Germline CDR1 is SGHNT and CDR2 is YYREEE (reference sequence). The CDR3 is made up of 13 amino acids. V lost 4 bases and J lost 3, with 11 bases in between. As DNA, the CDR3 is TGTGCCAGCAGCCCCCAGGGGTTCTACGAGCAGTACTTC. It translates to CASSPQGFYEQYF.